This T cell receptor (beta chain) originates from a study of shared clonotypes between healthy human individuals. In the case of this clone: Its antigen is undetermined.

Data came from immunoSEQ multiplex PCR; TCRdb stores just in-frame clones and leaves some out. The profile shows 1.4 million or so clones, approximately 98.5% of them singletons. Findings and caveats of the study: Clonotypes shared by all four donors outscored non-shared clonotypes in generation probability.

The material sequenced was naive CD4+ T cells sorted from blood. Subset indicated: CD45RA+ positively selected. This TCR was recovered from a man aged 30-40 years in good health.

Here the CDR3 DNA reads TGTGCCAGCAGTTACCCACCGACTAGGCACAATGAGCAGTTCTTC. Residues: CASSYPPTRHNEQFF. The gene calls are TRBV6-5 and TRBJ2-1, with D perhaps matching TRBD2 (6 bases). V lost 2 bases to trimming and J lost 5 bases, with 13 bases between them. CDR3 length: 15 amino acids. CDR1 MNHEY and CDR2 SVGAGI come from the germline V gene.